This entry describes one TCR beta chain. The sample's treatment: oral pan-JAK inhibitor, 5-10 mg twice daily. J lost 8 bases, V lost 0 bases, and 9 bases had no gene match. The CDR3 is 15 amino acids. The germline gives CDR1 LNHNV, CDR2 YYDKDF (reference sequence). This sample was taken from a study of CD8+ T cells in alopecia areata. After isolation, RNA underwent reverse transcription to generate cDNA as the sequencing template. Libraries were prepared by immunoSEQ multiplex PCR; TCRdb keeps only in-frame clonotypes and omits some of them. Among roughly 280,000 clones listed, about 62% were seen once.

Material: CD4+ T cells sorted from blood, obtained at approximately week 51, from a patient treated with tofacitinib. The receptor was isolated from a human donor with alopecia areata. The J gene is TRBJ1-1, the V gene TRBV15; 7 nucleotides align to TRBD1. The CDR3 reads CATSRDYEGALEAFF. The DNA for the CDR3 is TGTGCCACCAGCAGAGATTACGAGGGGGCACTCGAAGCTTTCTTT.